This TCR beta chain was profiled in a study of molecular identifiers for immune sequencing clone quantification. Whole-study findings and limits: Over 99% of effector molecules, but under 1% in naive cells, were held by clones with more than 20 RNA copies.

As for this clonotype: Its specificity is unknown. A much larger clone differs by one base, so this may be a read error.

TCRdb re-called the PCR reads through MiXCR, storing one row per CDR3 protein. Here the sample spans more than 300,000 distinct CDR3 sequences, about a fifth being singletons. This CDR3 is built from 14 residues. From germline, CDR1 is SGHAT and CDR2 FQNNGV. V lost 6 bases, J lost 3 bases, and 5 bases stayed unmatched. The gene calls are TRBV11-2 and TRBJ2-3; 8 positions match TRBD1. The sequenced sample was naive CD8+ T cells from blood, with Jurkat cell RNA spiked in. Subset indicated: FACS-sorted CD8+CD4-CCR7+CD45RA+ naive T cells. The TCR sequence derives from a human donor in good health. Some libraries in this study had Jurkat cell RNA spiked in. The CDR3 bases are TGTGCCAGCAGTACAGGGGGTACTACAGATACGCAGTATTTT. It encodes CASSTGGTTDTQYF.